Each of the 10 T cell receptor beta chains below was sequenced from the same sample in a study of early T cells in non-severe SARS-CoV-2 infection. TCRdb analysed the 5' RACE reads with MiXCR anew, one entry per CDR3 protein. Among around 37,000 distinct CDR3 sequences listed, about 9.3% were seen once. Sequenced: whole blood. These receptors were collected from an adult who was a healthcare worker with PCR-confirmed SARS-CoV-2 infection or an uninfected control (not recorded which).

This clonotype was counted at least ten times. This chain uses TRBV4-1 with TRBJ2-4; D gene unclear. The CDR3 is 14 amino acids. Germline V gene sequence: CDR1 MGHRA, CDR2 YSYEKL. Trimming left V 4 bases short and J 3 bases short, with 10 bases between. CDR3 amino acids: CASSPIGNKNIQYF. In DNA, the CDR3 is TGCGCCAGCAGCCCCATAGGGAACAAAAACATTCAGTACTTC.

There are many counts of this clonotype. The chain links TRBV19 to TRBJ2-1; the D is unclear. Trimming left V 0 bases short and J 2 bases short, with 5 bases between. Germline CDR1 LNHDA, CDR2 SQIVND (reference sequence). CDR3 length: 14 residues. CDR3 nucleotides: TGTGCCAGTAGTATAGACCCAGCCTACAATGAGCAGTTCTTC. Its protein product is CASSIDPAYNEQFF.

This clonotype was seen at least ten times. The J gene is TRBJ2-7, the V gene TRBV7-8; D possibly matches TRBD1 or TRBD2 (5 bases each). The CDR3 extends over 16 amino acids. Germline V gene sequence: CDR1 SGHVS, CDR2 FQNEAQ. V was cut by 0 bases and J by 3 bases, with 15 bases left in between. The CDR3 DNA sequence: TGTGCCAGCAGCTTAGCCCAAACGGGACCTCTCTACGAGCAGTACTTC. Its translation is CASSLAQTGPLYEQYF.

This clonotype has at least ten counts. J is TRBJ1-2 and V is TRBV5-4; D is uncertain. This CDR3 contains 14 residues. Between the trimmed V and J ends, which lost 4 bases and 2 bases, there was a span of 12 bases. In germline, CDR1 is SGHNT, CDR2 YYREEE (reference sequence). CDR3 sequence (DNA): TGTGCCAGCAGCCTCTCAAGAGTGAACTATGGCTACACCTTC. Translated, it gives CASSLSRVNYGYTF.

This clonotype was detected ten times or more. V is TRBV9 and J is TRBJ2-6, with 10 nucleotides matching TRBD2. This CDR3 comprises 18 residues. The V and J ends lost 4 bases and 0 bases, in that order; junction bases with no gene match: 7. Germline loops: CDR1 SGDLS, CDR2 YYNGEE. In DNA form, the CDR3 reads TGTGCCAGCAGCCTCCTAGCGGGGGCCAGCTCTGGGGCCAACGTCCTGACTTTC. Translating gives CASSLLAGASSGANVLTF.

In its sample, this clonotype was seen a few times. V usage is TRBV6-2 or TRBV6-3 and J usage is TRBJ1-1; D is undetermined. Germline loops: CDR1 MNHEY, CDR2 SVGEGT. V lost 0 bases and J lost 1, with 15 bases in between. This CDR3 has 17 amino acids. The CDR3 DNA reads TGTGCCAGCAGTTACTCGATTTATTCGGGATCGAACACTGAAGCTTTCTTT. Encoded protein: CASSYSIYSGSNTEAFF.

The chain has TRBV7-7 and TRBJ2-7, with a tentative D call TRBD1 (7 bases). V shed 5 bases and J shed 3 bases, with 11 bases lying between them. CDR1 and CDR2 (germline): SSHAT, FNYEAQ (reference sequence). The CDR3 runs to 13 residues. DNA for the CDR3: TGTGCCAGCAGCCGGGGGACAGACTACGAGCAGTACTTC. Translation gives CASSRGTDYEQYF.

A few counts support this clonotype. The CDR3: CSASGQGAITGELFF. In nucleotides, the CDR3 is TGCAGTGCTAGTGGGCAGGGGGCGATCACCGGGGAGCTGTTTTTT. J is TRBJ2-2 and V is TRBV20-1; TRBD1 matches at 8 bases. The CDR3 runs to 15 residues. The V gene end was trimmed by 3 bases and the J gene end by 4 bases; junction bases not matched to a gene: 7. Germline V gene lookup returns CDR1 DFQATT and CDR2 SNEGSKA (reference sequence).

The chain carries TRBV9 and TRBJ1-3; tentatively, D is TRBD1 (6 bases). Trimming shortened V by 0 bases and J by 7 bases, and 11 bases separated the two germline ends. Germline CDR1 and CDR2: SGDLS and YYNGEE. There are 14 residues in the CDR3. The CDR3 sequence: CASSVAGAKNTIYF. The CDR3 region has the DNA TGTGCCAGCAGCGTAGCAGGGGCGAAGAACACCATATATTTT.

The count of this clonotype is one. CDR3 protein: CASSRDGSYGYTF. In DNA, the CDR3 is TGTGCCAGCAGCCGGGACGGCTCATATGGCTACACCTTC. The chain couples TRBV5-4 to TRBJ1-2, with a tentative D call TRBD1 (5 bases). The V end lost 4 bases, the J end lost 5 bases, and 12 bases lay between the germline ends. Germline V gene data show CDR1 as SGHNT and CDR2 as YYREEE (reference sequence). The CDR3 totals 13 residues.